Included here is one T cell receptor (beta chain) sequence, with context. This clonotype showed up many times. The clone's antigen remains unknown. No quality values exist for individual bases; no much larger clone is one base distant. The method was 5' RACE. The data were produced on a NextSeq 500. To allow correction of PCR and sequencing errors, the TCR library protocol tagged every TCR cDNA molecule with a unique molecular identifier. On the authors' methods: TCR identification, UMI-based error correction and CDR3 extraction were performed with Decombinator tools. Expanded TCRs were defined as those above a frequency of 2 per 1,000, corresponding to the top 1% of the tumor frequency distribution. Rényi diversity was computed with the R vegan package after subsampling each repertoire 100 times to 5,000 TCRs. To build CDR3 similarity networks, amino acid triplet string-kernel similarity was used, and CDR3s were connected when their pairwise similarity was above 0.82. The raw public data were reprocessed by TCRdb itself: fastp quality trimming at Q25, MiXCR clonotype calling, in-frame beta chains only. Every CDR3 protein is listed once, alongside the most common genes and DNA of its rows. TCRdb's processing, not the study's, gives the V and J calls here. In this sample the table shows around 41,000 distinct CDR3 sequences, 20% to 25% of which occur a single time. 6.5% to 9% of the sample comes from the top ten.

Reading the germline V gene gives CDR1 SGHAT and CDR2 FQNNGV. V is pared back by 2 bases and J by 5 bases, with 12 bases lying between the germline termini. Taken from cysteine to phenylalanine, the CDR3 has 14 residues. The CDR3 DNA has 42 bases and is translated from base 1. These data are taken from a study of spatial heterogeneity in lung cancer (dated 2019 in TCRdb). Study-wide context: The donors were 72 patients from the lung TRACERx cohort who had early-stage, untreated non-small cell lung cancer. Beta-chain transcripts were consistently detected in greater numbers than alpha-chain transcripts, which likely reflects a higher abundance of beta-chain transcripts. The study linked features of the TCR repertoire to counts of nonsynonymous mutations, which were determined by whole-exome sequencing of tumor tissue. TCR alpha and beta repertoires were quantitatively compared across multiple tumor regions, matched nontumor lung and blood in non-small cell lung cancer. Follow-up PBMC samples were sequenced whenever available, and the median time to follow-up was about 24 months after resection. Both alpha and beta chains were TCR-sequenced in 220 or so tumor regions, approximately 68 matched nontumor lung samples and around 50 PBMC samples obtained at surgery. In the raw uncorrected reads, each unique combination of TCR and UMI appeared more than ten times on average. Beyond this particular receptor, the publication reports: Ubiquitous expanded tumor TCRs were detected in blood more often at tumor resection than at routine follow-up. Additional single-cell paired TCR alpha and beta sequencing was considered necessary to confirm, at a functional level, the hypothesis that regional TCRs recognize regional mutations. Only 14 patients were included in the comparisons of baseline and follow-up blood repertoires.

The time point label for this specimen denotes: blood at routine non-recurrence follow-up after resection. For TCR sequencing, whole RNA was extracted from tumor and nontumor lung tissue, or from cryopreserved PBMC samples, and no cell sorting was done. Only patients with enough RNA available from two or more tumor regions were chosen for TCR sequencing. This TCR came from a female donor with early-stage non-small cell lung cancer. The chain is encoded by TRBV11-2 joined to TRBJ2-5; the D gene is perhaps TRBD2, on 6 matching bases. Specimen: PBMCs, collected at follow-up. The DNA is TGTGCCAGCAGCTTATTCCGGGAGATGGAGACCCAGTACTTC. Its product reads: CASSLFREMETQYF.